This TCR beta chain is from a study of T cell responses to AZD1222 COVID-19 vaccine. V was clipped by 2 bases and J by 12 bases, with 19 bases between them. Germline CDR1 and CDR2: MNHEY and SVGEGT. This CDR3 is built from 14 residues. In regard to this clone: Antigen: not known.

Study-level findings and limits: Donor demographics were predominantly white British with a female majority; clonal diversity may be underestimated.

Libraries were prepared by immunoSEQ multiplex PCR; TCRdb keeps only in-frame clonotypes and omits some of them. This table holds over 95,000 clones, 85% to 90% found once. The sequences come from peripheral blood, collected on day 0 of AZD1222 vaccination. This receptor was taken from an adult in good health. The rearrangement uses TRBV6-2 or TRBV6-3 and TRBJ1-2, with TRBD1 as a possible D gene (6 bases). CDR3 residues: CASSYSPDRRVDTF. The DNA for the CDR3 is TGTGCCAGCAGTTACAGCCCGGACAGAAGGGTCGACACCTTC.